These 2 T cell receptor beta chains originate from one sample sequenced in a study of CXCR3-negative and CXCR3-positive naive CD8 T cells. Antigen specificity for these receptors is unknown. The libraries of TRB cDNA were prepared using 5' RACE with UMI labels. TCRdb re-called the 5' RACE reads, yielding one record per CDR3 amino acid sequence without DNA. The sample totals approximately 90,000 distinct CDR3 sequences. Overall study findings and caveats: CXCR3-positive naive cells had TRB CDR3s that were more hydrophobic than CXCR3-negative naive cells had.

The sample was naive CXCR3+ CD8+ T cells from blood. The subset denotes: CD45RO-CCR7+CD27+CD95- naive CD8+ T cells expressing CXCR3 (TNR3+). All receptors come from a human donor in good health. Some clones in this sample may be carry-over from other donors' samples.

The chain has TRBV13 and TRBJ2-1; as DNA is missing, the TRBD1 call by TCRdb cannot be tested. CDR1 and CDR2 (germline): PRHDT, FYEKMQ (reference sequence). This CDR3 has 18 amino acids. CDR3 amino acids: CASSGRSGTGRTYNEQFF.

V gene TRBV28 combines with J gene TRBJ2-3; the TCRdb call, TRBD2, lacks DNA for checking. The CDR3 consists of 16 residues. Germline loops: CDR1 MDHEN, CDR2 SYDVKM. The CDR3 loop reads CASQYLLAGWGDTQYF.